The present T cell receptor (beta chain) was sequenced within a study of beta chain features in type 1 diabetes. Overall study: Taken together, all samples contributed approximately 110,000,000 examined sorted cells. Notes on the study in general: In type 1 diabetes patients, VDJ junctions had fewer insertions; deletions at these junctions were more frequent. People with Type 1 diabetes carried modestly yet significantly shorter TCRB CDR3s in all four CD4+ subsets.

Expressed TCRB transcripts were sequenced because the isolated RNA had all been reverse transcribed beforehand. Naive, central memory and regulatory T cell samples averaged about 3.6 million immunoSEQ reads each. Using immunoSEQ multiplex PCR, the repertoire was profiled, and TCRdb retains in-frame clones only, with some absent. In the table there are 95,000 to 150,000 clones, around 17% of which are singletons. As concerns this clone: Its antigen is not known.

This CDR3 contains 13 residues. Trimming shortened V by 4 bases and J by 0 bases, and 7 bases separated the two germline ends. CDR1 and CDR2 (germline): SGDLS, YYNGEE. It was one heparinised blood draw, averaging about 120 mL, that each donor gave. The receptor was derived from a young man with type 1 diabetes. V gene TRBV9 combines with J gene TRBJ1-1; D is ambiguous. The sequenced material came from central memory CD4+ T cells from blood. DNA for the CDR3: TGTGCCAGCAGCAAGAGCATGAACACTGAAGCTTTCTTT. Translated, it gives CASSKSMNTEAFF.